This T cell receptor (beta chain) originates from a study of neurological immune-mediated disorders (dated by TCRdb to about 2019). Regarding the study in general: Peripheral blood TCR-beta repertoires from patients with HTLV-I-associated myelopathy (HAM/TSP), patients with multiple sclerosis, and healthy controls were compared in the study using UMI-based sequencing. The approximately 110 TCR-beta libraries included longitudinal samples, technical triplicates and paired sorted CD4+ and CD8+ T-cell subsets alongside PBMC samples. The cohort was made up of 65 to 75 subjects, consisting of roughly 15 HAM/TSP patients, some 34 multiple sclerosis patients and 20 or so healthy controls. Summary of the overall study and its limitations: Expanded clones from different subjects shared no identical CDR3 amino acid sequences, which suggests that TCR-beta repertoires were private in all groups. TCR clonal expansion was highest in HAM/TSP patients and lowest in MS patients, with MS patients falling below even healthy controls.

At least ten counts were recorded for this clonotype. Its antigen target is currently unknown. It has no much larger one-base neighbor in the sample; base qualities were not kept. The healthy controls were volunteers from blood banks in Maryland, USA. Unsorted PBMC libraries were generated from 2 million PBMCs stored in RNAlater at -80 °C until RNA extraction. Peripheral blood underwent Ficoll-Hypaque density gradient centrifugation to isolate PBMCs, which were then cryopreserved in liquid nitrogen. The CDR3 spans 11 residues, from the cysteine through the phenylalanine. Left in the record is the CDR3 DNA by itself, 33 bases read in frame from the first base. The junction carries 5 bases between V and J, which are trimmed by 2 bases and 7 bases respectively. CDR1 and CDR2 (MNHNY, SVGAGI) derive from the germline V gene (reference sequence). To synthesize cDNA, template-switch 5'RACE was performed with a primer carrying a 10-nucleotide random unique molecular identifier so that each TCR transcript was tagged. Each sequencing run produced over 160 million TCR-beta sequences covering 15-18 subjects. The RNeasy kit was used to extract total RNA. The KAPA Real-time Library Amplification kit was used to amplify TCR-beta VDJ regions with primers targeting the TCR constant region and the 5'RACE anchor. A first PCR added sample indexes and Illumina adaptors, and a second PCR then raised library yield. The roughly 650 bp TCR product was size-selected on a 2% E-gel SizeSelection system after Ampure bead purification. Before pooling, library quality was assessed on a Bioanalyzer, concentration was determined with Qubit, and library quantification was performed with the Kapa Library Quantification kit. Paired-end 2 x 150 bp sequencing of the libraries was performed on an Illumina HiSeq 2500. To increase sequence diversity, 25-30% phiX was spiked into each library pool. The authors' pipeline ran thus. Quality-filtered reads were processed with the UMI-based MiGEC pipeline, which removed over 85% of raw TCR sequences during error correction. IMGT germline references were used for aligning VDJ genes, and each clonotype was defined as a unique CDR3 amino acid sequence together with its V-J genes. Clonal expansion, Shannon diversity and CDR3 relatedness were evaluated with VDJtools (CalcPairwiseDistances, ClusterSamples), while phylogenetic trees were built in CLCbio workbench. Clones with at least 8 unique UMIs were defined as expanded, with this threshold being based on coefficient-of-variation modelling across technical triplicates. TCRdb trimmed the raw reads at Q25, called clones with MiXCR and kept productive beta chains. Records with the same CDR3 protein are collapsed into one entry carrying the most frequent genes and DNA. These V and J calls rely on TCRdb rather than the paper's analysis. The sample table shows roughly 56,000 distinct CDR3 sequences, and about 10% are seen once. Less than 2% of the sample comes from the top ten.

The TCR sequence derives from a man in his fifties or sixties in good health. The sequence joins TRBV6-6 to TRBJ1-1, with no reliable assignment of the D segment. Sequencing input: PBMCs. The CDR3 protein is CASSYPDEAFF. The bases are TGTGCCAGCAGTTACCCGGATGAAGCTTTCTTT.